Following are 18 T cell receptor beta chains from one sample sequenced in a study of patients and donors after allogeneic stem cell transplantation. TCRdb called the RT-PCR reads again in MiXCR, with one record for every CDR3 protein. The sample includes approximately 150,000 distinct CDR3 sequences, 24% of them seen just once. Sequenced: blood, either unsorted or a sorted T cell fraction (not recorded which). Receptor source: a human donor who was either an allogeneic HSCT recipient or a stem cell or donor lymphocyte infusion donor (not recorded which). It is not recorded whose cells these are; they may come from a transplant donor.

The rearrangement links TRBV4-2 to TRBJ1-1; TRBD1 agrees at 11 bases. The CDR3 loop spans 17 amino acids. V shed 0 bases, J shed 8 bases, and the junction held 11 bases outside the gene matches. Germline V CDR1 and CDR2: LGHNA, YNFKEQ. CDR3 sequence: CASSQDGTWDRGMEAFF. CDR3 DNA sequence: TGTGCCAGCAGCCAAGACGGGACATGGGACAGGGGGATGGAAGCTTTCTTT.

This sequence joins TRBV9 and TRBJ2-5; 8 bases are a match to TRBD2. Looked up from germline, CDR1 is SGDLS and CDR2 is YYNGEE. V lost 6 bases, J lost 5 bases, and 6 bases stayed unmatched. The CDR3 contains 13 residues. CDR3 sequence (DNA): TGTGCCAGCAACAGCGGGAGTGCGGAGACCCAGTACTTC. Its translation is CASNSGSAETQYF.

V usage is TRBV5-1 and J usage is TRBJ2-7; 11 nucleotides align to TRBD1. Germline V gene sequence: CDR1 SGHRS, CDR2 YFSETQ. CDR3 length equals 16 residues. The trim removed 1 base at V and 3 bases at J, leaving 6 bases unmatched. The CDR3 region has the DNA TGCGCCAGCAGCTTGACCGGGACAGGGGGATTCTACGAGCAGTACTTC. Amino acids: CASSLTGTGGFYEQYF.

This chain connects TRBV7-8 to TRBJ1-3; 7 bases align to TRBD1. The V and J ends lost 3 bases and 0 bases, in that order; junction bases with no gene match: 2. The CDR3 extends over 15 amino acids. Germline V gives CDR1 SGHVS, CDR2 FQNEAQ. The CDR3 DNA follows: TGTGCCAGCAGCTTCCAGGGGGACTCTGGAAACACCATATATTTT. This sequence encodes CASSFQGDSGNTIYF.

The chain carries TRBV11-2 and TRBJ1-4, with TRBD1 identical over 7 bases. The V and J ends lost 5 bases and 6 bases, in that order; junction bases with no gene match: 9. In germline, CDR1 is SGHAT, CDR2 FQNNGV. This CDR3 is 15 amino acids long. The CDR3 here is CASSDETGSDEKLFF. DNA of the CDR3: TGTGCCAGCAGCGACGAGACAGGGAGTGATGAAAAACTGTTTTTT. Full variable domain (remainder filled in from reference TRBV11-2 and TRBJ1-4): EAGVAQSPRYKIIEKRQSVAFWCNPISGHATLYWYQQILGQGPKLLIQFQNNGVVDDSQLPKDRFSAERLKGVDSTLKIQPAKLEDSAVYLCASSDETGSDEKLFFGSGTQLSVL.

The chain uses TRBV29-1 and TRBJ2-7, with 11 bases that match TRBD1. J was trimmed by 2 bases and V by 0 bases; bases with no gene match: 6. The length of the CDR3 is 16 residues. Per germline, CDR1 SQVTM and CDR2 ANQGSEA. Written as DNA, the CDR3 is TGCAGCGTTGAAGAGGGGAGGGACAGGGGGACCTACGAGCAGTACTTC. Residues: CSVEEGRDRGTYEQYF.

This chain links TRBV5-4 with TRBJ1-6, with D possibly matching TRBD1 (6 bases). The CDR3 is 14 amino acids. Germline V gene sequence: CDR1 SGHNT, CDR2 YYREEE (reference sequence). The V gene lost 3 bases and the J gene lost 6 bases, with 10 bases spanning the gap. The CDR3 sequence is CASSSGTINSPLHF. Written as DNA, the CDR3 is TGTGCCAGCAGCTCTGGGACAATTAATTCACCCCTCCACTTT.

This chain links TRBV7-9 with TRBJ2-4; TRBD2 matches at 7 bases. This CDR3 has 11 residues. V lost 4 bases and J lost 14; bases outside the gene matches: 5. Germline CDR1 SEHNR, CDR2 FQNEAQ (reference sequence). DNA of the CDR3: TGTGCCAGCAGCTCCGGGGGGTCAGAGTACTTC. Translation: CASSSGGSEYF.

This clonotype was counted many times. This sequence joins TRBV6-6 and TRBJ1-1; D is possibly TRBD1 (6 bases). The CDR3 is made up of 16 amino acids. With 2 bases removed from V and 7 bases from J, the gap between germline ends came to 20 bases. Germline CDR1 MNHNY, CDR2 SVGAGI (reference sequence). The CDR3 bases are TGTGCCAGCAGTTACGGGGGGGGGCAAGGACCGATTGAAGCTTTCTTT. Amino acid sequence: CASSYGGGQGPIEAFF.

This rearrangement joins TRBV4-2 to TRBJ1-3; D is uncertain. Trimming pared 1 base from V and 0 bases from J, leaving 7 bases between. The CDR3 contains 15 residues. Germline CDR1 reads LGHNA; CDR2 reads YNFKEQ. DNA of the CDR3: TGTGCCAGCAGCCAAGTGGCAGACTCTGGAAACACCATATATTTT. Translated: CASSQVADSGNTIYF.

V is TRBV9 and J is TRBJ2-1; 8 nucleotides match TRBD2. This CDR3 spans 17 amino acids. V lost 0 bases to trimming and J lost 4 bases; unmatched junction nucleotides: 9. Germline assignment: CDR1 SGDLS and CDR2 YYNGEE. The CDR3 region has the DNA TGTGCCAGCAGCGTAGGAACCGGACTAGCTGTTTACAATGAGCAGTTCTTC. Translation: CASSVGTGLAVYNEQFF.

The V call is TRBV5-1, the J call TRBJ1-3, with D perhaps TRBD1 (5 bases). CDR3 size: 15 residues. The germline gives CDR1 SGHRS, CDR2 YFSETQ. Trimming removed 5 bases at V and 4 bases at J, with 16 bases between. The CDR3: CASRRDLIVGNTIYF. The CDR3 DNA reads TGCGCCAGCAGGCGGGACTTAATCGTCGGAAACACCATATATTTT.

The genes are TRBV5-1 and TRBJ2-7; TRBD2 agrees at 13 bases. V trimming: 7 bases; J trimming: 7 bases; junction bases outside the gene matches: 8. Germline V lookup: CDR1 SGHRS, CDR2 YFSETQ. This CDR3 comprises 14 residues. The CDR3 sequence: CASCGLAGVEEQYF. The CDR3 coding sequence is TGCGCCAGCTGTGGACTAGCGGGAGTTGAAGAGCAGTACTTC.

This clonotype was seen once. V gene TRBV6-6 combines with J gene TRBJ2-5; the D gene could be TRBD1 or TRBD2 (5 bases each). Germline lookup yields CDR1 MNHNY and CDR2 SVGAGI (reference sequence). Trimming removed 7 bases at V and 1 base at J, with 13 bases between. The CDR3 has 14 amino acids. The CDR3 DNA reads as TGTGCCAGCACCCTCCCGGGGACCCAAGAGACCCAGTACTTC. As protein: CASTLPGTQETQYF.

The V and J genes are TRBV7-2 and TRBJ2-1; D is unclear. Per germline, CDR1 SGHTA and CDR2 FQGNSA. Trimming took 6 bases from V and 5 from J, leaving 11 bases between them. The length of the CDR3 is 13 residues. CDR3 sequence (DNA): TGTGCCAGCAGATCCCCTGGGGACAATGAGCAGTTCTTC. Translation: CASRSPGDNEQFF.

This clonotype occurred a few times. The chain is built from TRBV20-1 and TRBJ2-4; 8 nucleotides match TRBD2. Germline assignment: CDR1 DFQATT and CDR2 SNEGSKA (reference sequence). J was trimmed by 2 bases and V by 3 bases; bases with no gene match: 6. The CDR3 extends over 15 amino acids. In nucleotides, the CDR3 is TGCAGTGCTAGCCTCCTAGCGGGCACCAAAAACATTCAGTACTTC. Translating it yields CSASLLAGTKNIQYF.

This chain links TRBV5-5 with TRBJ2-7, with D perhaps assigned TRBD1 or TRBD2 (5 bases each). Germline CDR1 and CDR2: SGHKS and YYEKEE (reference sequence). The V end lost 3 bases, the J end lost 1 base, and 11 bases lay between the germline ends. This CDR3 is built from 14 residues. In DNA, the CDR3 is TGTGCCAGCAGCTCGGGACCGATATCCTACGAGCAGTACTTC. The encoded protein is CASSSGPISYEQYF.

This clonotype has a handful of counts. The chain has TRBV4-1 and TRBJ1-6; D gene uncertain. V shed 4 bases and J shed 7 bases, with 14 bases lying between them. The CDR3 is 15 amino acids. Germline CDR1 reads MGHRA; CDR2 reads YSYEKL. The CDR3 DNA sequence: TGCGCCAGCAGCCCTGTTGATACGGGAAATTCACCCCTCCACTTT. This encodes CASSPVDTGNSPLHF.